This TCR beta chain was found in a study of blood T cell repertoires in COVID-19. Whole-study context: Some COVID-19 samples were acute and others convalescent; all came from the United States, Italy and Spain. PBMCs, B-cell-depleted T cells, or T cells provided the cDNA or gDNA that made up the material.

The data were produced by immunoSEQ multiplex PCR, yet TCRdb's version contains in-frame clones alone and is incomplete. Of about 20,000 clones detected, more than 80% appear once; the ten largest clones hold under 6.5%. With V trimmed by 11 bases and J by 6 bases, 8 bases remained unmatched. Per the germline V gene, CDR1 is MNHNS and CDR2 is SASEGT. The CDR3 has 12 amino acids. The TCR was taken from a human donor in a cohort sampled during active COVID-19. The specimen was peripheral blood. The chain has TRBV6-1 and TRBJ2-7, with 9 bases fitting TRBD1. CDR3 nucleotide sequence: TGTGCCTGTGGACAGGGGACCGGCGAGCAGTACTTC. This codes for CACGQGTGEQYF.